This T cell receptor (beta chain) originates from a study of early stage breast cancer tumors. Across the whole study: About 70% of the 16 invasive tumors were ER+, PR+ and HER2-. Whole-study findings and limits: Comparing each tissue with blood distinguished tumor from normal in most of the 16 patients. Commonly generated sequences made up most enriched TCRB sequences shared between patients.

Each sample had two DNA replicates, 0.45 to 0.65 ug blood or roughly 1.6 ug tissue. Measured with immunoSEQ multiplex PCR; TCRdb has only the in-frame clones, and not every one. The table lists about 41,000 clones, roughly 69% of them singletons. On this clone: Its cognate antigen is unknown.

This CDR3 is 15 amino acids long. The V gene lost 3 bases and the J gene lost 0 bases, with 9 bases spanning the gap. From germline, CDR1 is MNHEY and CDR2 SVGAGI. The chain uses TRBV6-5 and TRBJ1-3; D not resolved. Sequenced material: blood. This receptor was taken from a person aged 50-59 years with breast cancer. The CDR3 here is CASSYGSSSGNTIYF. CDR3 nucleotides: TGTGCCAGCAGTTATGGGAGCAGCTCTGGAAACACCATATATTTT.